Each of the 29 T cell receptor beta chains below was sequenced from the same sample in a study of cytomegalovirus exposure and HLA in healthy donors. The PCR contained 60 Vbeta and 13 Jbeta primers. Measured with immunoSEQ multiplex PCR; TCRdb has only the in-frame clones, and not every one. The table shows fewer than 130,000 clones, with around 80% occurring only once. Sequencing was done on a sample of PBMCs. The receptors come from a man aged 30-40 years in good health and CMV-seropositive.

This clone was seen only once. The rearrangement uses TRBV6-5 and TRBJ2-7; D possibly corresponds to TRBD1 (6 bases). Trimming cost V 7 bases and J 3 bases, with 16 bases left between them. This CDR3 is built from 14 residues. Germline V gene sequence: CDR1 MNHEY, CDR2 SVGAGI. CDR3 DNA: TGTGCCAGCACCTTCCAGGGGCAGGACTACGAGCAGTACTTC. Protein sequence: CASTFQGQDYEQYF.

The chain has TRBV5-1 and TRBJ1-4; the D is unclear. CDR1 SGHRS and CDR2 YFSETQ come from the germline V gene. The V and J ends lost 0 bases and 8 bases respectively, with 11 bases between them. CDR3 length: 14 amino acids. The CDR3 protein is CASSLAGEKEKLFF. In DNA form, the CDR3 reads TGCGCCAGCAGCTTGGCCGGGGAGAAGGAAAAACTGTTTTTT.

This clone was found a few times. The rearrangement links TRBV10-3 to TRBJ2-3; perhaps TRBD2 as D (5 bases). The germline V and J ends were trimmed by 2 bases and 2 bases, with 14 bases remaining between them. This CDR3 region has 16 residues. Germline CDR1 reads ENHRY; CDR2 reads SYGVKD. CDR3 in amino acids: CAISEGRGRATDTQYF. As DNA, the CDR3 is TGTGCCATCAGTGAGGGTCGGGGAAGGGCCACAGATACGCAGTATTTT.

This chain joins TRBV28 and TRBJ1-2; 8 bases are a match to TRBD1. Germline lookup yields CDR1 MDHEN and CDR2 SYDVKM. V shed 6 bases and J 4 bases; nucleotides not matched to a gene: 4. This CDR3 has 13 residues. The CDR3 loop reads CASSQDRAYGYTF. In DNA form, the CDR3 reads TGTGCCAGCAGCCAGGACAGGGCCTATGGCTACACCTTC.

The J gene is TRBJ2-7, the V gene TRBV29-1; 11 bases fit TRBD1. CDR3 length: 13 residues. Trimming at V came to 6 bases and at J to 2 bases, leaving 3 bases not matched to a gene. CDR1 is SQVTM and CDR2 is ANQGSEA in the germline V gene. The CDR3 DNA reads as TGCAGCGTGGGGGACAGGGGGACCTACGAGCAGTACTTC. Its translation is CSVGDRGTYEQYF.

The chain carries TRBV4-2 and TRBJ1-5; a weak D match, TRBD1 (6 bases). The CDR3 consists of 16 residues. Germline V lookup: CDR1 LGHNA, CDR2 YNFKEQ. V was clipped by 0 bases and J by 1 base, with 10 bases between them. The CDR3: CASSQETGLSNQPQHF. The CDR3 region has the DNA TGTGCCAGCAGCCAAGAGACAGGATTAAGCAATCAGCCCCAGCATTTT.

This chain uses TRBV2 with TRBJ2-7; D might be TRBD1 (6 bases). V lost 7 bases to trimming and J lost 4 bases, with 8 bases between them. CDR1 and CDR2 (germline): SNHLY, FYNNEI. This CDR3 has 11 residues. The CDR3 is CASIQGYEQYF. Written as DNA, the CDR3 is TGTGCCAGCATACAGGGATACGAGCAGTACTTC.

The gene calls are TRBV19 and TRBJ1-4; D perhaps matches TRBD1 (6 bases). The CDR3 runs to 15 residues. The germline V and J ends were trimmed by 6 bases and 6 bases, with 17 bases remaining between them. CDR1 is LNHDA, CDR2 SQIVND, per germline (reference sequence). CDR3 protein: CASSRLQGTDEKLFF. The DNA for the CDR3 is TGTGCCAGTAGCCGACTACAGGGCACAGATGAAAAACTGTTTTTT.

This clone was counted only a few times. The V and J genes are TRBV9 and TRBJ1-5; D is ambiguous. The V gene's germline CDR1 is SGDLS and CDR2 YYNGEE. Between the trimmed V and J ends, which lost 4 bases and 2 bases, there was a span of 10 bases. The CDR3 is 14 amino acids. The CDR3, as DNA: TGTGCCAGCAGCACTTCCGGGGGCAATCAGCCCCAGCATTTT. Translated, it gives CASSTSGGNQPQHF.

The chain recombines TRBV5-1 with TRBJ2-2; D not certain. The germline CDR1 and CDR2 sequences are SGHRS and YFSETQ. V gave up 2 bases and J gave up 1 base, with 12 bases separating them. The CDR3 is 16 residues long. The CDR3 DNA is TGCGCCAGCAGCTTTACCCCGGTTGGGAACACCGGGGAGCTGTTTTTT. The encoded protein is CASSFTPVGNTGELFF. Together with reference TRBV5-1 and TRBJ2-2, the CDR3 gives the full variable domain: KAGVTQTPRYLIKTRGQQVTLSCSPISGHRSVSWYQQTPGQGLQFLFEYFSETQRNKGNFPGRFSGRQFSNSRSEMNVSTLELGDSALYLCASSFTPVGNTGELFFGEGSRLTVL.

The chain has TRBV28 and TRBJ2-1, with 8 bases matching TRBD2. CDR1 is MDHEN and CDR2 is SYDVKM in the germline V gene. The CDR3 extends over 12 amino acids. Trimming cost V 5 bases and J 10 bases; bases outside gene matches: 4. The CDR3 sequence is CASSGRGVEQFF. CDR3 DNA sequence: TGTGCCAGCAGTGGGCGGGGGGTCGAGCAGTTCTTC.

V usage is TRBV14 and J usage is TRBJ1-1; perhaps TRBD1 as D (5 bases). The CDR3 is made up of 14 amino acids. Germline V CDR1 and CDR2: SGHDN, FVKESK. Between the trimmed V and J ends, which lost 4 bases and 3 bases, there was a span of 12 bases. CDR3: CASSPSGLDTEAFF. CDR3 in DNA: TGTGCCAGCAGCCCGTCAGGGTTAGACACTGAAGCTTTCTTT.

The J gene is TRBJ2-1, the V gene TRBV7-9; 7 nucleotides match TRBD2. Germline loops: CDR1 SEHNR, CDR2 FQNEAQ (reference sequence). The J segment lost 6 bases and the V segment lost 5 bases, leaving 16 bases of the junction unmatched. There are 17 residues in the CDR3. The CDR3 loop reads CASSLRPLSGATNEQFF. CDR3 bases: TGTGCCAGCAGCCTCCGGCCCCTCAGCGGGGCGACCAATGAGCAGTTCTTC.

This clone was picked up a small number of times. The gene calls are TRBV11-2 and TRBJ1-6, with 9 positions matching TRBD1. Germline V gene data show CDR1 as SGHAT and CDR2 as FQNNGV. The trim removed 1 base at V and 12 bases at J, leaving 7 bases unmatched. This CDR3 contains 15 residues. DNA for the CDR3: TGTGCCAGCAGCTTAGGCCCGGGACAGGGCATACCCCTCCACTTT. It encodes CASSLGPGQGIPLHF.

V usage is TRBV4-3 and J usage is TRBJ1-5; a weak D match, TRBD1 (5 bases). This CDR3 contains 16 residues. V shed 4 bases and J shed 4 bases, with 17 bases lying between them. From germline, CDR1 is LGHNA and CDR2 YSLEER. CDR3 nucleotide sequence: TGCGCCAGCAGCCCCCTCCGGGGGAGAAGTAATCAGCCCCAGCATTTT. Residues: CASSPLRGRSNQPQHF.

The rearrangement links TRBV11-3 to TRBJ2-7; 8 nucleotides agree with TRBD1. The germline CDR1 and CDR2 sequences are SGHNT and YENEEA. J lost 5 bases, V lost 1 base, and 7 bases had no gene match. CDR3 size: 15 residues. The CDR3 nucleotides are TGTGCCAGCAGCTTAGGGCAGGGGGCCGGGAACGAGCAGTACTTC. Its translation is CASSLGQGAGNEQYF.

In nucleotides, the CDR3 is TGTGCCAGCAGTGAATATTTGGAGACCCAGTACTTC. Protein sequence: CASSEYLETQYF. The chain couples TRBV2 to TRBJ2-5; D is unclear. The V gene's germline CDR1 is SNHLY and CDR2 FYNNEI. V lost 2 bases, J lost 5 bases, and 6 bases lay in between. The CDR3 consists of 12 residues. Looking up the rest from reference TRBV2 and TRBJ2-5 gives the full variable domain: EPEVTQTPSHQVTQMGQEVILRCVPISNHLYFYWYRQILGQKVEFLVSFYNNEISEKSEIFDDQFSVERPDGSNFTLKIRSTKLEDSAMYFCASSEYLETQYFGPGTRLLVL.

J is TRBJ1-6 and V is TRBV2; D not resolved. Trimming removed 7 bases at V and 0 bases at J, with 13 bases between. The germline CDR1 and CDR2 sequences are SNHLY and FYNNEI. The CDR3 totals 16 residues. The CDR3 DNA is TGTGCCAGCAATTCCGAGTTGAGCTCCTATAATTCACCCCTCCACTTT. It codes for CASNSELSSYNSPLHF.

The chain is built from TRBV5-3 and TRBJ2-5; the match to TRBD1 covers 7 bases. TRBV5-3 belongs to the ORF category, with a function that is uncertain. Trimming at V came to 1 base and at J to 3 bases, leaving 12 bases not matched to a gene. There are 17 residues in the CDR3. CDR3 protein: CARSLRQGRFAEETQYF. The CDR3 DNA follows: TGTGCCAGAAGCTTGAGACAGGGAAGGTTCGCCGAAGAGACCCAGTACTTC.

The rearrangement uses TRBV29-1 and TRBJ2-5, with 7 bases aligning to TRBD1. The J call may be in error: the DNA end matches TRBJ2-7 better. Germline CDR1 reads SQVTM; CDR2 reads ANQGSEA. This CDR3 is 14 amino acids long. The CDR3 loop is CSVRTGTVPYEQYF. CDR3 nucleotide sequence: TGCAGCGTTCGAACCGGGACAGTGCCCTACGAGCAGTACTTC.

This clone is a singleton in its sample. The rearrangement links TRBV5-4 to TRBJ2-7; 8 bases line up with TRBD2. The CDR3 length is 15 residues. Losses at the gene ends were 5 bases for V and 6 bases for J; bases not matched to a gene: 13. Germline-derived CDR1 and CDR2 are SGHNT and YYREEE (reference sequence). The chain's CDR3 is CASRRVRGGRVEQYF. The CDR3 DNA sequence: TGTGCCAGCAGACGGGTCCGGGGGGGGAGGGTCGAGCAGTACTTC.

The V gene is TRBV7-8, the J gene TRBJ1-2; 10 bases match TRBD1. CDR3 size: 13 residues. V trimming: 5 bases; J trimming: 8 bases; junction bases outside the gene matches: 5. Germline V lookup: CDR1 SGHVS, CDR2 FQNEAQ. In DNA form, the CDR3 reads TGTGCCAGCAGCGTCGGACAGGGGGGCGGCTACACCTTC. Encoded protein: CASSVGQGGGYTF. The complete variable domain, with remaining parts taken from reference TRBV7-8 and TRBJ1-2, reads GAGVSQSPRYKVAKRGQDVALRCDPISGHVSLFWYQQALGQGPEFLTYFQNEAQLDKSGLPSDRFFAERPEGSVSTLKIQRTQQEDSAVYLCASSVGQGGGYTFGSGTRLTVV.

The V and J genes are TRBV7-2 and TRBJ2-5; 11 bases are shared with TRBD1. The assigned J gene may be wrong: the sequence end matches TRBJ2-7 better. The germline V gene encodes CDR1 SGHTA and CDR2 FQGNSA. CDR3 size: 15 residues. CDR3 protein: CASSLTGTGGYEQYF. The CDR3 DNA reads as TGTGCCAGCAGCTTGACCGGGACAGGGGGCTACGAGCAGTACTTC.

The CDR3 DNA reads as TGTGCCAGCAGTTCCGGACAGGGGGTCGAGCAGTACTTC. It codes for CASSSGQGVEQYF. V and J are TRBV28 and TRBJ2-7; the match to TRBD1 covers 10 bases. The length of the CDR3 is 13 residues. The germline V gene has CDR1 MDHEN and CDR2 SYDVKM. J lost 6 bases, V lost 4 bases, and 3 bases had no gene match.

This rearrangement joins TRBV28 to TRBJ1-1, with 9 bases identical to TRBD1. In germline, CDR1 is MDHEN, CDR2 SYDVKM. V lost 2 bases to trimming and J lost 4 bases; unmatched junction nucleotides: 11. The CDR3 is 17 residues long. CDR3 loop: CASSLPGQGYEGTEAFF. The CDR3 region has the DNA TGTGCCAGCAGTTTACCAGGACAGGGGTACGAGGGCACTGAAGCTTTCTTT.

CDR3 sequence reads: CASSLVIQAGTDTQYF. The CDR3 DNA reads TGTGCCAGCAGCTTAGTCATTCAGGCCGGCACAGATACGCAGTATTTT. The chain joins TRBV11-2 to TRBJ2-3; no reliable D call. V was pared by 1 base and J by 1 base, with 12 bases between. The CDR3 length is 16 residues. The germline V gene encodes CDR1 SGHAT and CDR2 FQNNGV.

The chain carries TRBV28 and TRBJ1-1, with 8 positions matching TRBD1. Germline CDR1 reads MDHEN; CDR2 reads SYDVKM. CDR3 length equals 15 residues. V gave up 1 base and J gave up 5 bases; unmatched junction bases: 6. The CDR3 loop is CASSLSGQGGTEAFF. CDR3 nucleotides: TGTGCCAGCAGTTTATCAGGACAGGGAGGGACTGAAGCTTTCTTT.

The chain is built from TRBV6-1 and TRBJ2-5, with 8 bases fitting TRBD1. Per germline, CDR1 MNHNS and CDR2 SASEGT. Germline trimming cut 4 bases from V and 9 bases from J; bases unmatched to any gene: 10. The CDR3 has 14 amino acids. Here the CDR3 DNA reads TGTGCCAGCAGTGGGAGACAGGGGCTGGGGCCCCAGTACTTC. Its translation is CASSGRQGLGPQYF.

The gene calls are TRBV27 and TRBJ1-1, with a tentative D call TRBD1 (5 bases). This CDR3 has 13 amino acids. Germline V gene sequence: CDR1 MNHEY, CDR2 SMNVEV (reference sequence). V lost 5 bases to trimming and J lost 1 base, with 8 bases between them. The CDR3 here is CASSVGQNTEAFF. The CDR3 DNA is TGTGCCAGCAGTGTTGGACAGAACACTGAAGCTTTCTTT.